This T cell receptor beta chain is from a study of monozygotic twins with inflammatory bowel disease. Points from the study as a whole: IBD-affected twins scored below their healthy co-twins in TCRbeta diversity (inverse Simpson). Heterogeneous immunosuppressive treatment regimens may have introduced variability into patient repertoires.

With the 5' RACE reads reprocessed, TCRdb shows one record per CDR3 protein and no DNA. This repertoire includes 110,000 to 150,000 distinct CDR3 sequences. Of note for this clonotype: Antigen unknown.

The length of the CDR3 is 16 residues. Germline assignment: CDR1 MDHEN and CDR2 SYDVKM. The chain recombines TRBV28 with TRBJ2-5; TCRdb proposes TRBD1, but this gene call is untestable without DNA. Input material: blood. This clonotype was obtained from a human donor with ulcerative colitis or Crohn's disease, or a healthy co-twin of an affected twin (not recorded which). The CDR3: CASSWPLQGDEETQYF.